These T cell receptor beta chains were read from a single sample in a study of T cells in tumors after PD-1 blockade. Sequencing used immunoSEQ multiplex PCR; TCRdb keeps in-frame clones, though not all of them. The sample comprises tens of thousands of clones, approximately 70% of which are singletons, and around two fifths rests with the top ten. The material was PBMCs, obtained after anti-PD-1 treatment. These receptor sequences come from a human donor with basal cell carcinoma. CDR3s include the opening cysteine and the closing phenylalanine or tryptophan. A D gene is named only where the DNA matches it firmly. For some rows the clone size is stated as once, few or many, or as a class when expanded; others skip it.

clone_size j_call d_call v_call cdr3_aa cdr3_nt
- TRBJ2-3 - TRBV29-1 CSVPEFGPRTDTQYF TGCAGCGTGCCCGAATTTGGACCTCGCACAGATACGCAGTATTTT
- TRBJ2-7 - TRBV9 CASSVADRSYEQYF TGTGCCAGCAGCGTAGCCGACAGGTCCTACGAGCAGTACTTC
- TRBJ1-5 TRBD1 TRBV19 CASSRLGQGAHQPQHF TGTGCCAGTAGTAGGCTTGGACAGGGCGCGCATCAGCCCCAGCATTTT
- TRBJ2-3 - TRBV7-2 CASSPGVSGDTQYF TGTGCCAGCAGCCCCGGGGTTAGCGGAGATACGCAGTATTTT
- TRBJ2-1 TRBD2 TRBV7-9 CASSLALAGVLEQFF TGTGCCAGCAGCTTAGCACTAGCGGGAGTTCTTGAGCAGTTCTTC
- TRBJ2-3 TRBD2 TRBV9 CASSLTSGVTDTQYF TGTGCCAGCAGCCTCACTAGCGGGGTTACAGATACGCAGTATTTT
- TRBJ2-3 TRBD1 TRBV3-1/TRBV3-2 CASSPWRGQATDTQYF TGTGCCAGCAGCCCCTGGCGGGGACAGGCCACAGATACGCAGTATTTT
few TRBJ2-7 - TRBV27 CASRREQSYEQYF TGTGCCAGCAGGAGGGAACAGTCGTACGAGCAGTACTTC
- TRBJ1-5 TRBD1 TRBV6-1 CASSDGTGGLVPQHF TGTGCCAGCAGTGACGGGACAGGGGGCCTTGTGCCCCAGCATTTT
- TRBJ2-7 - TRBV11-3 CASSLVISDEQYF TGTGCCAGCAGCTTAGTTATTAGCGACGAGCAGTACTTC
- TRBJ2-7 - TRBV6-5 CAAGSRPYEQYF TGTGCCGCGGGATCGAGGCCTTACGAGCAGTACTTC
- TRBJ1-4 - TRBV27 CASSRGAPQKLFF TGTGCCAGCAGTCGGGGGGCGCCCCAAAAACTGTTTTTT
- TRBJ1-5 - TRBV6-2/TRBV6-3 CASSYYRTEHQPQHF TGTGCCAGCAGTTACTATAGGACTGAGCATCAGCCCCAGCATTTT
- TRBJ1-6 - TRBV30 CAWNRANSPLHF TGTGCCTGGAACAGGGCCAATTCACCCCTCCACTTT
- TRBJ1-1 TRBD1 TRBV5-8 CASSLASATGRETEAFF TGTGCCAGCAGCTTGGCCTCTGCGACAGGGAGAGAAACTGAAGCTTTCTTT
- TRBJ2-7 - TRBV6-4 CASSDVPPAGYSYEQYF TGTGCCAGCAGTGACGTTCCCCCCGCGGGGTACTCCTACGAGCAGTACTTC
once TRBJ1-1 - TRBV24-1 CATSVGENTEAFF TGTGCCACCAGTGTAGGGGAGAACACTGAAGCTTTCTTT
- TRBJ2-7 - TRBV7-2 CASKTVGRAYEQYF TGTGCCAGCAAGACGGTTGGTCGGGCCTACGAGCAGTACTTC
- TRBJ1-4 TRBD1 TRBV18 CASSPAGTGNEKLFF TGTGCCAGCTCACCGGCTGGGACAGGGAATGAAAAACTGTTTTTT
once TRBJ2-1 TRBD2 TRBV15 CATSRGTSGWSSYNEQFF TGTGCCACCAGCAGGGGGACTAGCGGGTGGAGCTCCTACAATGAGCAGTTCTTC
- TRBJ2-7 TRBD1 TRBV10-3 CAISESTGVKEQYF TGTGCCATCAGTGAGTCGACAGGGGTGAAAGAGCAGTACTTC
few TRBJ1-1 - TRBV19 CASSVAIGGDTEAFF TGTGCCAGTAGTGTCGCGATCGGGGGAGACACTGAAGCTTTCTTT
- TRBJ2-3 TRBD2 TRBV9 CASSPVGLADYSTDTQYF TGTGCCAGCAGCCCCGTCGGACTAGCGGACTATAGCACAGATACGCAGTATTTT
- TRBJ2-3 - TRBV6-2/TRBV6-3 CASSIDTDTQYF TGTGCCAGCAGCATAGATACAGATACGCAGTATTTT
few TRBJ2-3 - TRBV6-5 CASSYGSEDTQYF TGTGCCAGCAGTTATGGATCAGAGGATACGCAGTATTTT
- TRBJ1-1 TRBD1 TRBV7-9 CASSLLETGSEAFF TGTGCCAGCAGCCTACTGGAGACAGGGTCTGAAGCTTTCTTT
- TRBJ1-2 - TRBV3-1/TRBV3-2 CASSQDGPEKIKGYGYTF TGTGCCAGCAGCCAAGATGGCCCTGAAAAGATTAAAGGGTATGGCTACACCTTC
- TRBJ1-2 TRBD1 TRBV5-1 CASSQDREHGYTF TGCGCCAGCAGCCAGGACAGGGAGCATGGCTACACCTTC
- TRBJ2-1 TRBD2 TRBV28 CASRKTSQEQFF TGTGCCAGCAGGAAGACTAGCCAGGAGCAGTTCTTC
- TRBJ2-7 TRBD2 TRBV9 CASSVSTSGTYEQYF TGTGCCAGCAGCGTATCAACTAGCGGCACCTACGAGCAGTACTTC
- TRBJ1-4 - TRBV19 CASRAGEKDNEKLFF TGTGCCAGTAGGGCAGGGGAAAAGGATAATGAAAAACTGTTTTTT
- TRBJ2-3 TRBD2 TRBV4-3 CASSQDWRGGAGTDTQYF TGCGCCAGCAGCCAAGATTGGCGCGGGGGGGCGGGAACAGATACGCAGTATTTT
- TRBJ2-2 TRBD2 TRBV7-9 CASSLSGRPNTGELFF TGTGCCAGCAGCTTGAGCGGGAGGCCGAACACCGGGGAGCTGTTTTTT
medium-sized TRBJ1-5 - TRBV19 CASSRVNQPQHF TGTGCCAGTAGTAGGGTTAATCAGCCCCAGCATTTT
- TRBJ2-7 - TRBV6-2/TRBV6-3 CASSSLGGDYEQYF TGTGCCAGCAGCTCGCTGGGCGGAGACTACGAGCAGTACTTC
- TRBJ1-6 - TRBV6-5 CASSSGNYNSPLHF TGTGCCAGCAGCTCCGGGAATTATAATTCACCCCTCCACTTT
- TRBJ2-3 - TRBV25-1 CASSDKITDTQYF TGTGCCAGCAGTGACAAGATTACAGATACGCAGTATTTT
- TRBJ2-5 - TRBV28 CASSTTGRKGETQYF TGTGCCAGCAGTACCACAGGGAGGAAGGGAGAGACCCAGTACTTC
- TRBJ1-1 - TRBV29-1 CSVEVGGGAEAFF TGCAGCGTTGAAGTCGGGGGGGGTGCTGAAGCTTTCTTT
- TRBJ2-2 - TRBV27 CASRRPTNTGELFF TGTGCCAGCCGGAGACCAACGAACACCGGGGAGCTGTTTTTT
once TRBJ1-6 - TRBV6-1 CASSEALPLHF TGTGCCAGCAGTGAAGCTTTACCCCTCCACTTT
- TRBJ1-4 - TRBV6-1 CASSENGVWRGEKLFF TGTGCCAGCAGTGAAAATGGAGTCTGGAGAGGTGAAAAACTGTTTTTT
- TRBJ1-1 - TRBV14 CASSHQTPISNTEAFF TGTGCCAGCAGCCACCAGACACCGATTTCGAACACTGAAGCTTTCTTT
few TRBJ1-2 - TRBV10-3 CAISETGAGENYGYTF TGTGCCATCAGTGAAACGGGGGCAGGGGAAAACTATGGCTACACCTTC
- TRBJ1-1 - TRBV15 CATSRGTPGTEAFF TGTGCCACCAGCAGAGGTACTCCTGGCACTGAAGCTTTCTTT
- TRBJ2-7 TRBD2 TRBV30 CAWSITSGSYEQYF TGTGCCTGGAGTATTACTAGCGGGAGTTACGAGCAGTACTTC